This T cell receptor beta chain derives from a study of shared clonotypes between healthy human individuals (dated by TCRdb to 2018 to 2021). Background for the entire study: A few men and a couple of women, aged 18 to 49 years, made up the cohort. To estimate repertoire size and how much clonotype sharing occurs between individuals, the study deeply sequenced the blood TCR repertoires of a handful of healthy adults. Libraries were prepared and TCR repertoires were sequenced by different laboratories using diverse techniques, in order to increase sequencing depth and limit assay-specific biases. Between about 0.8 and 8.9 billion PBMCs per donor were obtained by leukapheresis. For each donor, CD4 naive and CD4 memory were each run on three plates, CD8 naive on two plates, and CD8 memory on one plate.

Using the deep immunoSEQ assay, multiplex PCR amplified TCR CDR3 regions from genomic DNA. Extracted genomic DNA from each cell subset was distributed evenly across all wells of several immunoSEQ 96-well plates, and each plate was treated as a replicate. For sorted subsets, around 200 ng genomic DNA, equal to 30,000 or so T cell genomes, was loaded into each replicate PCR. The purified libraries were quantified using a Qubit 3.0 fluorometer, sized with a Bioanalyzer 2100, and then quantified again using the KAPA Library Quantification kit. A separate single-read 150-cycle Illumina NextSeq 550 flow cell was used to sequence each immunoSEQ 96-well plate. On the study's bioinformatics: Because the immunoSEQ output held only junctional sequences and lacked quality scores, the filtering could not match the filtering applied to full-length reads. Sequences were annotated with PyIR, a Python wrapper for IgBLAST v1.9, and V/J genes and CDR3 were assigned using IMGT germline references. Reads were filtered out if the reads had weak V/J assignments (E-value above 1e-6), no CDR3, stop codons, out-of-frame junctions, or ambiguous translated residues. V3J clonotypes were defined as sequences sharing the same inferred V gene, J gene, and CDR3 amino acid sequence. To compute the percentage overlap between repertoires, the number of shared unique clonotypes was divided by the size of the smaller repertoire. Richness of each repertoire was evaluated using RTK rarefaction, the Chao1 estimator, and Recon v2.1 estimates of unobserved clonotypes. Generation probabilities were computed with OLGA for all TCRbeta clonotypes obtained by the gDNA method from a handful of donors. This immuneACCESS table, as held by TCRdb, lists in-frame sequences with V and J called but not all clones. Of the missing ones, under half trace to an unresolved V gene in checked studies; the others have no known cause. V and J calls and clone size are copied from that table; D and trimming were computed from the DNA. The sample records about 770,000 clones, 72% of which are singletons. The ten largest clones represent under 2% of the sample.

In regard to this clone: Its specific antigen is unknown. Base qualities are missing; no much larger clone stands one base away.

Donors were healthy HIV-negative adults with no recently reported acute infections or vaccinations. Only Caucasian adults living in Nashville, Tennessee, USA were represented among the donors. CD4+ T cells were enriched by magnetic negative selection, after which naive cells were positively selected on CD45RA and the negative fraction was taken as the memory subset. Blood was obtained by leukapheresis, after which PBMCs were separated by Ficoll-Histopaque density gradient centrifugation and cryopreserved in liquid nitrogen vapor phase. Analytical flow cytometry was used to check the purity and quantity of every magnetically sorted T cell population. Genomic DNA was isolated from every sorted fraction and measured by UV absorbance on a Nanodrop 2000c. Reading from cysteine to phenylalanine, the CDR3 counts 15 amino acids. Of all the DNA, just the CDR3 is kept, 45 bases in frame from base 1. V gives up 1 base and J gives up 7 bases, and the segment between their germline ends measures 15 bases. For CDR1 and CDR2, the germline V gene lists SGHAT and FQNNGV.

What the research found in general, with its limitations: When a few donors were compared, the shared fraction of clonotypes was 5% to 6.5% for naive CD4, more than 3% for naive CD8, more than 2% for memory CD4, and 0.4% for memory CD8. Compared with non-shared clonotypes, clonotypes shared by all four sorted-subset donors had higher generation probabilities. Only blood was sampled, and tissue TCR repertoires likely differ from those in blood. Rarefaction of sorted-subset datasets indicated incomplete sequencing despite the large sequencing depth. Larger estimated clonotype richness was generally found for naive subsets than for memory subsets. Based on pairwise subsampling, the degree of clonotype sharing among donors was expected to be affected by sequencing depth. The small number of donors limited the genetic and exposure-history diversity represented.

The TCR comes from a woman aged 25 to 39 in good health. In this chain, TRBV11-2 is recombined with TRBJ2-3; too little of a D gene remains to name it. Input material: memory CD4+ T cells sorted from blood. Interpreted using the paper, the cell subset or site label stands for: CD45RA-negative fraction. This receptor carries the CDR3 CASSLVGRVRNTQYF. At the DNA level, the sequence is TGTGCCAGCAGCTTAGTGGGTAGGGTAAGGAATACGCAGTATTTT.